A selection of T cell receptor beta chains follows, all from one sample in a study of T cells in Graves' hyperthyroidism and ophthalmopathy. Each CDR3 protein gets one entry after TCRdb re-called the multiplex PCR reads with MiXCR. Among fewer than 850,000 distinct CDR3 sequences listed, around a sixth were seen once. Source material: blood. The receptor set was obtained from a man over 45 with Graves' hyperthyroidism. Each CDR3 is given with its conserved first and last residue. Fields, in order: clone size, V gene, J gene, CDR3 length, D gene, CDR3 protein, CDR3 DNA. D genes are given only for firm matches. The listing skips clone size in some rows; elsewhere it reads once, few, many or a size class.

clone_size: many
v_call: TRBV30
j_call: TRBJ1-1
cdr3_length: 16
d_call: -
cdr3_aa: CAWRTVRAPMNTEAFF
cdr3_nt: TGTGCCTGGAGGACGGTAAGGGCCCCTATGAACACTGAAGCTTTCTTT

clone_size: few
v_call: TRBV7-2
j_call: TRBJ1-4
cdr3_length: 15
d_call: TRBD1
cdr3_aa: CASSWRQGTNEKLFF
cdr3_nt: TGTGCCAGCAGCTGGAGACAGGGAACTAATGAAAAACTGTTTTTT

clone_size: few
v_call: TRBV20-1
j_call: TRBJ1-2
cdr3_length: 17
d_call: -
cdr3_aa: CSARDGQKLRTNYGYTF
cdr3_nt: TGCAGTGCTAGAGACGGGCAGAAACTAAGAACTAACTATGGCTACACCTTC

clone_size: few
v_call: TRBV9
j_call: TRBJ2-2
cdr3_length: 14
d_call: TRBD1
cdr3_aa: CASSPRTGNGELFF
cdr3_nt: TGTGCCAGCAGCCCCAGGACAGGGAACGGGGAGCTGTTTTTT

clone_size: many
v_call: TRBV28
j_call: TRBJ1-5
cdr3_length: 16
d_call: -
cdr3_aa: CASSPPDWEPYQPQHF
cdr3_nt: TGTGCCAGCAGTCCGCCCGACTGGGAGCCATATCAGCCCCAGCATTTT

clone_size: many
v_call: TRBV2
j_call: TRBJ1-2
cdr3_length: 13
d_call: TRBD1
cdr3_aa: CASSGTANYGYTF
cdr3_nt: TGTGCCAGCTCAGGGACAGCTAACTATGGCTACACCTTC

clone_size: many
v_call: TRBV10-3
j_call: TRBJ2-3
cdr3_length: 14
d_call: -
cdr3_aa: CAISDGDSTDTQYF
cdr3_nt: TGTGCCATCAGTGATGGGGACAGCACAGATACGCAGTATTTT

clone_size: few
v_call: TRBV10-2
j_call: TRBJ2-3
cdr3_length: 17
d_call: TRBD2
cdr3_aa: CASTAAEAGVLADTQYF
cdr3_nt: TGCGCCAGCACCGCGGCGGAAGCGGGAGTTCTGGCAGATACGCAGTATTTT

clone_size: once
v_call: TRBV7-9
j_call: TRBJ2-7
cdr3_length: 15
d_call: -
cdr3_aa: CASSFRDGDLYEQYF
cdr3_nt: TGTGCCAGCAGCTTCCGGGACGGAGACCTATACGAGCAGTACTTC

clone_size: -
v_call: TRBV18
j_call: TRBJ2-2
cdr3_length: 15
d_call: -
cdr3_aa: CASSPQNANTGELFF
cdr3_nt: TGTGCCAGCTCACCCCAAAATGCGAACACCGGGGAGCTGTTTTTT

clone_size: few
v_call: TRBV30
j_call: TRBJ2-5
cdr3_length: 13
d_call: TRBD2
cdr3_aa: CAWRAPGGETQYF
cdr3_nt: TGTGCCTGGAGGGCCCCGGGAGGAGAGACCCAGTACTTC

clone_size: many
v_call: TRBV5-1
j_call: TRBJ2-1
cdr3_length: 15
d_call: TRBD1
cdr3_aa: CASSWGQGLHNEQFF
cdr3_nt: TGCGCCAGCAGCTGGGGACAGGGTCTCCACAATGAGCAGTTCTTC

clone_size: -
v_call: TRBV9
j_call: TRBJ1-1
cdr3_length: 13
d_call: -
cdr3_aa: CASSVVSGSEAFF
cdr3_nt: TGTGCCAGCAGCGTAGTTTCAGGGTCTGAAGCTTTCTTT

clone_size: once
v_call: TRBV2
j_call: TRBJ1-1
cdr3_length: 16
d_call: TRBD1
cdr3_aa: CASSGQGGLVPDEAFF
cdr3_nt: TGTGCCAGCAGTGGACAGGGGGGGCTGGTCCCAGATGAAGCTTTCTTT

clone_size: many
v_call: TRBV28
j_call: TRBJ2-1
cdr3_length: 14
d_call: TRBD2
cdr3_aa: CASRTSGSFDEQFF
cdr3_nt: TGTGCCAGCAGGACTAGCGGGAGTTTTGATGAGCAGTTCTTC

clone_size: many
v_call: TRBV7-9
j_call: TRBJ2-3
cdr3_length: 16
d_call: TRBD2
cdr3_aa: CASSFSASGETDTQYF
cdr3_nt: TGTGCCAGCAGCTTTTCGGCTAGCGGGGAAACAGATACGCAGTATTTT

clone_size: few
v_call: TRBV7-9
j_call: TRBJ1-1
cdr3_length: 15
d_call: -
cdr3_aa: CASSLVDLRDTEAFF
cdr3_nt: TGTGCCAGCAGCTTAGTAGACCTTCGGGACACTGAAGCTTTCTTT

clone_size: many
v_call: TRBV28
j_call: TRBJ1-2
cdr3_length: 13
d_call: -
cdr3_aa: CASATVRNDGYTF
cdr3_nt: TGTGCCTCGGCGACAGTTCGTAACGATGGCTACACCTTC

clone_size: -
v_call: TRBV20-1
j_call: TRBJ2-7
cdr3_length: 15
d_call: TRBD2
cdr3_aa: CSAMPASGSSYEQYF
cdr3_nt: TGCAGTGCTATGCCGGCTAGCGGGTCGTCCTACGAGCAGTACTTC

clone_size: many
v_call: TRBV12-3/TRBV12-4
j_call: TRBJ2-7
cdr3_length: 13
d_call: -
cdr3_aa: CASSLIVSHEQYF
cdr3_nt: TGTGCCAGCAGTTTAATTGTCTCCCACGAGCAGTACTTC

clone_size: many
v_call: TRBV11-2
j_call: TRBJ2-3
cdr3_length: 16
d_call: TRBD2
cdr3_aa: CASSLELAGYTDTQYF
cdr3_nt: TGTGCCAGCAGCTTAGAGCTAGCGGGATACACAGATACGCAGTATTTT

clone_size: many
v_call: TRBV5-1
j_call: TRBJ2-7
cdr3_length: 14
d_call: -
cdr3_aa: CASSLAGQKHEQYF
cdr3_nt: TGCGCCAGCAGCTTGGCCGGACAGAAGCACGAGCAGTACTTC

clone_size: -
v_call: TRBV20-1
j_call: TRBJ1-5
cdr3_length: 15
d_call: TRBD1
cdr3_aa: CSARRGGQGVQPQHF
cdr3_nt: TGCAGTGCTAGGCGCGGGGGCCAGGGGGTTCAGCCCCAGCATTTT

clone_size: many
v_call: TRBV18
j_call: TRBJ1-4
cdr3_length: 14
d_call: -
cdr3_aa: CASSHATENEKLFF
cdr3_nt: TGTGCCAGCTCACACGCGACAGAGAATGAAAAACTGTTTTTT

clone_size: few
v_call: TRBV2
j_call: TRBJ2-7
cdr3_length: 13
d_call: TRBD1
cdr3_aa: CASTRPGTVEQYF
cdr3_nt: TGTGCCAGCACCAGACCCGGGACAGTCGAGCAGTACTTC

clone_size: few
v_call: TRBV9
j_call: TRBJ2-7
cdr3_length: 14
d_call: -
cdr3_aa: CASSPQGSWDEQYF
cdr3_nt: TGTGCCAGCAGCCCCCAGGGTTCGTGGGACGAGCAGTACTTC

clone_size: -
v_call: TRBV18
j_call: TRBJ1-1
cdr3_length: 13
d_call: -
cdr3_aa: CASPPLGDTEAFF
cdr3_nt: TGTGCCAGCCCACCACTGGGGGACACTGAAGCTTTCTTT

clone_size: once
v_call: TRBV24-1
j_call: TRBJ2-3
cdr3_length: 14
d_call: -
cdr3_aa: CATSDFKGRDTQYF
cdr3_nt: TGTGCCACCAGTGATTTTAAGGGGAGAGATACGCAGTATTTT

clone_size: many
v_call: TRBV5-1
j_call: TRBJ1-6
cdr3_length: 15
d_call: TRBD1
cdr3_aa: CASSLSGQLNSPLHF
cdr3_nt: TGCGCCAGCAGCTTGTCGGGACAGCTCAATTCACCCCTCCACTTT

clone_size: -
v_call: TRBV14
j_call: TRBJ1-2
cdr3_length: 13
d_call: -
cdr3_aa: CASSQANMYGYTF
cdr3_nt: TGTGCCAGCAGCCAAGCTAACATGTATGGCTACACCTTC

clone_size: many
v_call: TRBV28
j_call: TRBJ2-7
cdr3_length: 14
d_call: TRBD1
cdr3_aa: CASSSSGQGYEQYF
cdr3_nt: TGTGCCAGCAGTTCATCGGGACAGGGCTACGAGCAGTACTTC

clone_size: few
v_call: TRBV15
j_call: TRBJ2-7
cdr3_length: 15
d_call: -
cdr3_aa: CATSRVQVTFYEQYF
cdr3_nt: TGTGCCACCAGCAGAGTACAGGTGACATTCTACGAGCAGTACTTC

clone_size: -
v_call: TRBV19
j_call: TRBJ2-1
cdr3_length: 15
d_call: TRBD2
cdr3_aa: CASSLSGTSGNGQFF
cdr3_nt: TGTGCCAGTAGTCTCTCAGGGACTAGCGGGAATGGGCAGTTCTTC

clone_size: -
v_call: TRBV3-1
j_call: TRBJ2-1
cdr3_length: 15
d_call: -
cdr3_aa: CASSQEHGNYNEQFF
cdr3_nt: TGTGCCAGCAGCCAAGAACACGGAAACTACAATGAGCAGTTCTTC

clone_size: many
v_call: TRBV28
j_call: TRBJ2-7
cdr3_length: 18
d_call: TRBD1
cdr3_aa: CASNPPGRQGGPSYEQYF
cdr3_nt: TGTGCCAGCAATCCCCCAGGGCGACAGGGGGGGCCCTCCTACGAGCAGTACTTC

clone_size: -
v_call: TRBV28
j_call: TRBJ2-1
cdr3_length: 11
d_call: -
cdr3_aa: CATFFYNEQFF
cdr3_nt: TGTGCTACCTTTTTCTACAATGAGCAGTTCTTC

clone_size: -
v_call: TRBV13
j_call: TRBJ2-1
cdr3_length: 15
d_call: -
cdr3_aa: CASSSGQWSYNEQFF
cdr3_nt: TGTGCCAGCAGCTCCGGGCAGTGGTCCTACAATGAGCAGTTCTTC

clone_size: many
v_call: TRBV12-3/TRBV12-4
j_call: TRBJ2-1
cdr3_length: 16
d_call: TRBD2
cdr3_aa: CASSPGRAGGYNEQFF
cdr3_nt: TGTGCCAGCAGCCCCGGTCGAGCGGGGGGGTACAATGAGCAGTTCTTC

clone_size: many
v_call: TRBV6-2/TRBV6-3
j_call: TRBJ2-1
cdr3_length: 15
d_call: -
cdr3_aa: CASRYDPSSYNEQFF
cdr3_nt: TGTGCCAGCCGTTACGACCCGAGCTCCTACAATGAGCAGTTCTTC

clone_size: few
v_call: TRBV6-1
j_call: TRBJ1-2
cdr3_length: 14
d_call: TRBD1
cdr3_aa: CASSLTGDDYGYTF
cdr3_nt: TGTGCCAGCAGTCTGACAGGGGACGACTATGGCTACACCTTC

clone_size: few
v_call: TRBV6-2/TRBV6-3
j_call: TRBJ1-2
cdr3_length: 15
d_call: -
cdr3_aa: CASRPVQTGYYGYTF
cdr3_nt: TGTGCCAGCAGACCCGTCCAGACAGGTTACTATGGCTACACCTTC

clone_size: -
v_call: TRBV19
j_call: TRBJ1-5
cdr3_length: 15
d_call: TRBD1
cdr3_aa: CASREQGLSNQPQHF
cdr3_nt: TGTGCCAGTAGGGAACAGGGGCTAAGCAATCAGCCCCAGCATTTT

clone_size: many
v_call: TRBV7-6
j_call: TRBJ2-7
cdr3_length: 17
d_call: -
cdr3_aa: CASSLEMAGRRSYEQYF
cdr3_nt: TGTGCCAGCAGCTTAGAAATGGCGGGACGGCGCTCCTACGAGCAGTACTTC

clone_size: many
v_call: TRBV7-2
j_call: TRBJ2-1
cdr3_length: 18
d_call: TRBD2
cdr3_aa: CASSTPTSGSDSYNEQFF
cdr3_nt: TGTGCCAGCAGTACCCCCACTAGCGGGAGCGATTCCTACAATGAGCAGTTCTTC

clone_size: many
v_call: TRBV20-1
j_call: TRBJ2-1
cdr3_length: 13
d_call: -
cdr3_aa: CSARGSSEYEQFF
cdr3_nt: TGCAGTGCTAGGGGAAGTAGCGAGTATGAGCAGTTCTTC

clone_size: -
v_call: TRBV29-1
j_call: TRBJ2-1
cdr3_length: 12
d_call: TRBD2
cdr3_aa: CSVLAGVGEQFF
cdr3_nt: TGCAGCGTCCTAGCGGGAGTGGGTGAGCAGTTCTTC

clone_size: many
v_call: TRBV30
j_call: TRBJ2-2
cdr3_length: 14
d_call: TRBD1
cdr3_aa: CAWGRDRAGGELFF
cdr3_nt: TGTGCCTGGGGACGGGACAGGGCCGGCGGGGAGCTGTTTTTT

clone_size: many
v_call: TRBV30
j_call: TRBJ2-5
cdr3_length: 15
d_call: -
cdr3_aa: CAWSVGLGHQETQYF
cdr3_nt: TGTGCCTGGAGTGTGGGCTTGGGACACCAAGAGACCCAGTACTTC

clone_size: few
v_call: TRBV6-5
j_call: TRBJ2-5
cdr3_length: 17
d_call: TRBD2
cdr3_aa: CASSYSGLADNQETQYF
cdr3_nt: TGTGCCAGCAGTTACTCCGGACTAGCGGATAACCAAGAGACCCAGTACTTC

clone_size: many
v_call: TRBV10-1
j_call: TRBJ1-1
cdr3_length: 15
d_call: -
cdr3_aa: CASSESGRDWTEAFF
cdr3_nt: TGCGCCAGCAGTGAGTCCGGCAGGGATTGGACTGAAGCTTTCTTT

clone_size: many
v_call: TRBV28
j_call: TRBJ2-7
cdr3_length: 16
d_call: -
cdr3_aa: CASSSLRDPTSYEQYF
cdr3_nt: TGTGCCAGCAGTTCCTTGCGGGACCCGACCTCCTACGAGCAGTACTTC

clone_size: few
v_call: TRBV20-1
j_call: TRBJ2-1
cdr3_length: 14
d_call: -
cdr3_aa: CSALTWEVGNEQFF
cdr3_nt: TGCAGTGCTCTGACATGGGAGGTCGGCAATGAGCAGTTCTTC

clone_size: few
v_call: TRBV28
j_call: TRBJ1-4
cdr3_length: 13
d_call: -
cdr3_aa: CASSLPENEKLFF
cdr3_nt: TGTGCCAGCAGTTTGCCAGAGAATGAAAAACTGTTTTTT

clone_size: many
v_call: TRBV18
j_call: TRBJ2-7
cdr3_length: 13
d_call: -
cdr3_aa: CASSPAGNYEQYF
cdr3_nt: TGTGCCAGCTCACCAGCAGGGAACTACGAGCAGTACTTC

clone_size: many
v_call: TRBV27
j_call: TRBJ2-5
cdr3_length: 13
d_call: -
cdr3_aa: CASTSSVRETQYF
cdr3_nt: TGTGCCAGCACATCTAGCGTGAGAGAGACCCAGTACTTC

clone_size: -
v_call: TRBV9
j_call: TRBJ2-2
cdr3_length: 16
d_call: TRBD2
cdr3_aa: CASSWTSGRGTGELFF
cdr3_nt: TGTGCCAGCAGCTGGACTAGCGGGAGGGGAACCGGGGAGCTGTTTTTT

clone_size: many
v_call: TRBV28
j_call: TRBJ2-7
cdr3_length: 13
d_call: TRBD1
cdr3_aa: CASTFQGAYEQYF
cdr3_nt: TGTGCCAGCACTTTCCAGGGGGCTTACGAGCAGTACTTC